These 30 T cell receptor beta chains came from one sample sequenced in a study of T cell repertoires in cytomegalovirus infection. TCRdb fed the reads into MiXCR, producing one record per CDR3 protein. Of about 360,000 distinct CDR3 sequences listed, approximately 18% are singletons. Material for sequencing was PBMCs. The origin of the receptors is a human donor in good health (CMV status not recorded). Some clones in this sample may be carry-over from other donors' samples.

This clonotype has only a few counts. The rearrangement joins TRBV15 to TRBJ1-5; 9 nucleotides match TRBD1. The ends lost 2 bases at V and 4 bases at J; junction bases unmatched: 3. This CDR3 region has 15 residues. Germline CDR1 reads LNHNV; CDR2 reads YYDKDF (reference sequence). This CDR3 reads CATSRRDRENQPQHF. As DNA, the CDR3 is TGTGCCACCAGCAGAAGGGACAGGGAAAATCAGCCCCAGCATTTT.

At least ten counts were recorded for this clonotype. The J gene is TRBJ1-6, the V gene TRBV7-9; 7 positions agree with TRBD1. J was trimmed by 10 bases and V by 5 bases; bases with no gene match: 5. This CDR3 comprises 13 residues. Germline loops: CDR1 SEHNR, CDR2 FQNEAQ (reference sequence). The chain's CDR3 is CASSPRDSSPLHF. The CDR3 DNA reads TGTGCCAGCAGCCCCCGGGACAGCTCACCCCTCCACTTT.

This clonotype was detected only a few times. The chain couples TRBV2 to TRBJ2-1; 11 positions agree with TRBD1. Germline values: CDR1 SNHLY, CDR2 FYNNEI. The trim removed 10 bases at V and 9 bases at J, leaving 11 bases unmatched. There are 14 residues in the CDR3. The CDR3 here is CATPGTGGIGEQFF. The CDR3 DNA follows: TGTGCCACCCCCGGGACAGGGGGTATAGGTGAGCAGTTCTTC.

As concerns this clonotype: This sequence may be a read error, since a much larger clone differs from it by one base. This chain links TRBV7-2 with TRBJ2-3; D may be TRBD2 (5 bases). V lost 4 bases to trimming and J lost 4 bases, with 15 bases between them. The germline gives CDR1 SGHTA, CDR2 FQGNSA. The CDR3 length is 15 residues. The CDR3 bases are TGTGCCAGCAGCTCGACGGGGATCCGAGCAGATACGCAGTATTTT. It codes for CASSSTGIRADTQYF.

This clonotype was recorded at least ten times. This chain links TRBV7-2 with TRBJ1-4, with 8 bases identical to TRBD1. The CDR3 loop spans 15 amino acids. V dropped 4 bases and J dropped 7; count of bases not matched to a gene: 8. Germline V gene sequence: CDR1 SGHTA, CDR2 FQGNSA. The CDR3 nucleotides are TGTGCCAGCAGCTATAGGACAGGGAATTCTGAAAAACTGTTTTTT. Encoded protein: CASSYRTGNSEKLFF. Supplemented by reference TRBV7-2 and TRBJ1-4, the full variable domain reads GAGVSQSPSNKVTEKGKDVELRCDPISGHTALYWYRQSLGQGLEFLIYFQGNSAPDKSGLPSDRFSAERTGGSVSTLTIQRTQQEDSAVYLCASSYRTGNSEKLFFGSGTQLSVL.

The sample holds many counts of this clonotype. The chain carries TRBV28 and TRBJ1-6, with D uncertain. CDR3 size: 15 residues. The V and J ends lost 2 bases and 2 bases respectively, with 7 bases between them. The germline CDR1 and CDR2 sequences are MDHEN and SYDVKM. The CDR3 loop reads CASSLRFPYNSPLHF. CDR3 sequence (DNA): TGTGCCAGCAGTTTACGTTTTCCCTATAATTCACCCCTCCACTTT.

This clonotype was recorded many times. The chain is built from TRBV28 and TRBJ1-1; D possibly corresponds to TRBD1 (5 bases). The CDR3 has 15 amino acids. Germline assignment: CDR1 MDHEN and CDR2 SYDVKM. V was pared by 5 bases and J by 4 bases, with 17 bases between. The CDR3 here is CASSALKGLPTEAFF. Written as DNA, the CDR3 is TGTGCCAGCAGTGCCCTTAAGGGGCTGCCCACTGAAGCTTTCTTT.

This chain connects TRBV7-6 to TRBJ2-3; the D gene is possibly TRBD1 (5 bases). Germline lookup yields CDR1 SGHVS and CDR2 FNYEAQ. V was clipped by 1 base and J by 0 bases, with 11 bases between them. The CDR3 covers 16 residues. CDR3 DNA sequence: TGTGCCAGCAGCTTAGAAGTGGGGCCCAGCACAGATACGCAGTATTTT. Translated, it gives CASSLEVGPSTDTQYF.

This clonotype was counted a few times. The gene calls are TRBV20-1 and TRBJ2-7; TRBD2 might be the D (6 bases). The germline gives CDR1 DFQATT, CDR2 SNEGSKA (reference sequence). CDR3 size: 14 residues. Trimming removed 2 bases from V and 3 bases from J, with 14 bases in between. This CDR3 reads CSARRETTSYEQYF. CDR3 nucleotides: TGCAGTGCTAGACGGGAGACCACCAGCTACGAGCAGTACTTC.

CDR3 sequence (DNA): TGTGCCATCAGGGGGGACCCTCGTCGAGGGCAAGAGACCCAGTACTTC. Residues: CAIRGDPRRGQETQYF. The chain links TRBV10-3 to TRBJ2-5; D possibly matches TRBD1 or TRBD2 (5 bases each). Germline-derived CDR1 and CDR2 are ENHRY and SYGVKD. The CDR3 has 16 residues. Between the trimmed V and J ends, which lost 6 bases and 2 bases, there was a span of 19 bases.

This clonotype was detected many times. This chain links TRBV12-3 or TRBV12-4 with TRBJ2-3; unclear D gene. This CDR3 is built from 12 residues. Trimming shortened V by 4 bases and J by 3 bases, and 5 bases separated the two germline ends. CDR3: CASSYLTDTQYF. CDR3 DNA sequence: TGTGCCAGCAGTTATCTGACAGATACGCAGTATTTT.

There are many counts of this clonotype. The V gene is TRBV7-2, the J gene TRBJ2-5; TRBD2 matches at 16 bases. Trimming took 4 bases from V and 1 from J; bases not matched to a gene: 3. The CDR3 is 17 amino acids. Germline lookup yields CDR1 SGHTA and CDR2 FQGNSA. DNA for the CDR3: TGTGCCAGCAGCTCGGGACTAGCGGGAGGGGCCCAAGAGACCCAGTACTTC. This gives the protein CASSSGLAGGAQETQYF.

This sequence joins TRBV5-4 and TRBJ2-5; the match to TRBD2 covers 13 bases. Germline V lookup: CDR1 SGHNT, CDR2 YYREEE (reference sequence). V trimming: 4 bases; J trimming: 1 base; junction bases outside the gene matches: 4. The CDR3 has 16 amino acids. The DNA for the CDR3 is TGTGCCAGCAGCGATGGGACTAGCGGGACCCAAGAGACCCAGTACTTC. Its translation: CASSDGTSGTQETQYF.

The chain combines TRBV7-9 with TRBJ2-5, with D perhaps given as TRBD1 or TRBD2 (5 bases each). The CDR3 totals 12 residues. Germline V gene sequence: CDR1 SEHNR, CDR2 FQNEAQ (reference sequence). Trimming shortened V by 5 bases and J by 1 base, and 5 bases separated the two germline ends. DNA for the CDR3: TGTGCCAGCAGCGGGGGCCAAGAGACCCAGTACTTC. This codes for CASSGGQETQYF.

This clonotype was counted only a few times. The chain combines TRBV4-3 with TRBJ1-1, with 8 bases identical to TRBD1. CDR1 is LGHNA and CDR2 is YSLEER in the germline V gene. The junction had 6 bases not matched to a gene; V was cut back by 0 bases and J by 0 bases. The CDR3 covers 17 residues. The chain's CDR3 is CASSQDPGGGLNTEAFF. The CDR3 nucleotides are TGCGCCAGCAGCCAAGATCCAGGGGGCGGATTGAACACTGAAGCTTTCTTT.

This clonotype was counted a few times. This chain links TRBV7-2 with TRBJ1-1; tentatively, D is TRBD1 (5 bases). CDR3 length equals 15 residues. CDR1 SGHTA and CDR2 FQGNSA come from the germline V gene. The ends were cut back, 1 base at V and 3 bases at J, with 12 bases in the middle. The CDR3 sequence is CASSLESGGDTEAFF. In DNA form, the CDR3 reads TGTGCCAGCAGCTTAGAGTCGGGGGGAGACACTGAAGCTTTCTTT.

The chain carries TRBV7-2 and TRBJ2-5, with unresolved D. CDR3 length equals 16 residues. The V and J ends lost 2 bases and 2 bases respectively, with 15 bases between them. Germline V gene sequence: CDR1 SGHTA, CDR2 FQGNSA. In DNA, the CDR3 is TGTGCCAGCAGCTTACTTGGCCCCACCGGACAAGAGACCCAGTACTTC. Translated: CASSLLGPTGQETQYF.

The rearrangement uses TRBV20-1 and TRBJ2-1; 14 bases match TRBD2. Germline assignment: CDR1 DFQATT and CDR2 SNEGSKA (reference sequence). The V gene end was trimmed by 0 bases and the J gene end by 8 bases; junction bases not matched to a gene: 6. The CDR3 spans 16 residues. The CDR3 reads CSARDTGLAGGDEQFF. CDR3 in DNA: TGCAGTGCTAGAGATACCGGACTAGCGGGAGGCGATGAGCAGTTCTTC.

This clonotype has a handful of counts. V usage is TRBV29-1 and J usage is TRBJ2-2; 7 bases align to TRBD1. The CDR3 covers 14 residues. The germline CDR1 and CDR2 sequences are SQVTM and ANQGSEA. The V and J ends lost 7 bases and 1 base, in that order; junction bases with no gene match: 6. The CDR3 region has the DNA TGCAGCGCTGGACAGGCACGGAACACCGGGGAGCTGTTTTTT. Amino acids: CSAGQARNTGELFF.

This clonotype was seen repeatedly, ten times or more. V gene TRBV7-2 combines with J gene TRBJ2-3; 7 nucleotides line up with TRBD1. The CDR3 spans 14 residues. In germline, CDR1 is SGHTA, CDR2 FQGNSA. V shed 2 bases and J 6 bases; nucleotides not matched to a gene: 5. The CDR3 loop reads CASSLKTGADTQYF. The CDR3 region has the DNA TGTGCCAGCAGCTTAAAAACAGGGGCGGATACGCAGTATTTT.

Ten or more counts support this clonotype. The rearrangement links TRBV6-1 to TRBJ1-3, with D unresolved. The germline V and J ends were trimmed by 7 bases and 1 base, with 17 bases remaining between them. This CDR3 has 16 amino acids. Germline values: CDR1 MNHNS, CDR2 SASEGT. The CDR3 protein is CASTRTGVGSGNTIYF. In nucleotides, the CDR3 is TGTGCCAGCACTCGAACGGGAGTGGGATCTGGAAACACCATATATTTT.

This clonotype was picked up many times. The rearrangement uses TRBV10-3 and TRBJ1-1, with a possible D match to TRBD1 (5 bases). V shed 4 bases and J shed 10 bases, with 13 bases lying between them. Per the germline V gene, CDR1 is ENHRY and CDR2 is SYGVKD. The CDR3 has 12 amino acids. The CDR3 nucleotides read TGTGCCATCAGTGTCCGCGGGGACGCAGCTTTCTTT. This gives the protein CAISVRGDAAFF.

This clonotype showed up just a few times. The chain couples TRBV24-1 to TRBJ2-1; no clear D. The CDR3 is 13 amino acids. Germline V gene lookup returns CDR1 KGHDR and CDR2 SFDVKD. V was cut by 9 bases and J by 6 bases, with 14 bases left in between. CDR3 nucleotide sequence: TGTGCCACCGGCCTTCCTGGAAGCAATGAGCAGTTCTTC. Protein product: CATGLPGSNEQFF.

This clonotype was found many times. CDR3 DNA: TGTGCCAGCAGTTACTCGAGCAGGGTTGAAAAACTGTTTTTT. It yields the protein CASSYSSRVEKLFF. The chain links TRBV6-5 to TRBJ1-4, with a tentative D call TRBD1 (5 bases). V was cut by 0 bases and J by 7 bases, with 9 bases left in between. Germline CDR1 reads MNHEY; CDR2 reads SVGAGI. This CDR3 is 14 amino acids long.

The rearrangement joins TRBV5-1 to TRBJ2-5, with 8 nucleotides matching TRBD2. V dropped 5 bases and J dropped 3; count of bases not matched to a gene: 3. Germline V gene sequence: CDR1 SGHRS, CDR2 YFSETQ. The CDR3 is made up of 13 amino acids. The CDR3, as DNA: TGCGCCAGCAGAAGCGGGGGAAAAGAGACCCAGTACTTC. Protein: CASRSGGKETQYF.

Only a few counts were recorded for this clonotype. The chain couples TRBV5-1 to TRBJ2-7; 11 nucleotides align to TRBD1. Germline-derived CDR1 and CDR2 are SGHRS and YFSETQ. V shed 4 bases, J shed 5 bases, and the junction held 8 bases outside the gene matches. The CDR3 spans 15 residues. The CDR3 sequence is CASSPGGTGGNEQYF. The CDR3 nucleotides are TGCGCCAGCAGCCCGGGGGGGACAGGGGGGAACGAGCAGTACTTC.

This clonotype has ten or more counts. V is TRBV27 and J is TRBJ2-5; D is tentatively TRBD1 or TRBD2 (5 bases each). CDR3 length: 13 residues. CDR1 is MNHEY, CDR2 SMNVEV, per germline (reference sequence). V gave up 5 bases and J gave up 4 bases, with 11 bases separating them. This CDR3 is CASSVSGGETQYF. The CDR3 coding sequence is TGTGCCAGCAGTGTGAGTGGGGGAGAGACCCAGTACTTC.

This chain uses TRBV5-1 with TRBJ2-3; D might be TRBD2 (5 bases). Trimming shortened V by 4 bases and J by 0 bases, and 18 bases separated the two germline ends. The CDR3 length is 17 residues. Germline V gives CDR1 SGHRS, CDR2 YFSETQ. As DNA, the CDR3 is TGCGCCAGCAGCAGACCTGGGGAAGCGGCGAGCACAGATACGCAGTATTTT. Translation gives CASSRPGEAASTDTQYF.

The gene calls are TRBV19 and TRBJ1-5; D not resolved. The ends were cut back, 9 bases at V and 3 bases at J, with 12 bases in the middle. The length of the CDR3 is 13 residues. Germline V gene lookup returns CDR1 LNHDA and CDR2 SQIVND (reference sequence). The CDR3 DNA reads as TGTGCCAGCACCCAGGCCTACAATCAGCCCCAGCATTTT. This encodes CASTQAYNQPQHF.

The rearrangement uses TRBV12-3 or TRBV12-4 and TRBJ1-1; D is ambiguous. This CDR3 region has 14 residues. V was pared by 3 bases and J by 1 base, with 9 bases between. This CDR3 is CASSFSWANTEAFF. The CDR3, as DNA: TGTGCCAGCAGTTTTTCGTGGGCGAACACTGAAGCTTTCTTT.